Listed here are 3 T cell receptor beta chains from one sample, sequenced in a study of T cell responses to AZD1222 COVID-19 vaccine. Measured with immunoSEQ multiplex PCR; TCRdb has only the in-frame clones, and not every one. The sample carries 84,000 or so clones, more than 90% recorded once. The sequences come from peripheral blood, collected on day 0 of AZD1222 vaccination. Receptors originate from an adult in good health.

The genes are TRBV2 and TRBJ1-1; the D is unclear. The ends were cut back, 2 bases at V and 8 bases at J, with 6 bases in the middle. The germline CDR1 and CDR2 sequences are SNHLY and FYNNEI. This CDR3 contains 11 residues. CDR3 sequence reads: CASSEFLEAFF. The CDR3, as DNA: TGTGCCAGCAGTGAATTTCTAGAAGCTTTCTTT.

The rearrangement links TRBV27 to TRBJ1-5; unclear D gene. Between the trimmed V and J ends, which lost 7 bases and 10 bases, there was a span of 20 bases. Germline V gene sequence: CDR1 MNHEY, CDR2 SMNVEV (reference sequence). The CDR3 runs to 14 residues. CDR3 nucleotides: TGTGCCAGCAACCAGGACCGTTTCGGCCGCCCCCAGCATTTT. Residues: CASNQDRFGRPQHF.

This clone showed up just once. The chain joins TRBV6-5 to TRBJ1-6; D unclear. Trimming took 5 bases from V and 7 from J, leaving 6 bases between them. The CDR3 extends over 12 amino acids. From germline, CDR1 is MNHEY and CDR2 SVGAGI. This CDR3 reads CASSRENSPLHF. The CDR3 DNA reads TGTGCCAGCAGTCGAGAGAATTCACCCCTCCACTTT.